The clone carrying this TCR beta chain has more than one count but fewer than ten. Its antigen is still unknown. TCRdb recomputed calls from the 5' RACE reads with MiXCR, one row per CDR3 protein. The table shows approximately 570,000 distinct CDR3 sequences, with more than 15% occurring only once. The data were obtained in a study of T-cell memory formation after mild COVID-19. Study-level background: The study found TCR clusters largely donor specific. Findings of the study overall: Cross-reactive memory apparently joined, as some responding clones appeared in pre-infection memory.

The germline V gene has CDR1 MRHNA and CDR2 SNTAGT. This CDR3 has 14 residues. V was clipped by 2 bases and J by 3 bases, with 7 bases between them. This chain links TRBV6-4 with TRBJ2-2, with D maybe TRBD1 (6 bases). The receptor was derived from an adult woman who had mild COVID-19 (a few samples of this study predate the infection). Cell type and time point are not known. Sample: PBMCs or a T cell subset sorted from them (not recorded which). The CDR3 nucleotides are TGTGCCAGCAGTGACCGGACAGACACCGGGGAGCTGTTTTTT. Translating gives CASSDRTDTGELFF.